Sequencing of this T cell receptor (beta chain) was carried out in a study of blood T cells in healthy people across ages. Together with a sample-barcoded 5' primer, a J-beta primer mix was included in a second PCR lasting about 7 to 11 cycles. TCRdb called the 5' RACE reads again in MiXCR, with one record for every CDR3 protein. Among about 1.5 million distinct CDR3 sequences, roughly 45% were seen once, and the ten largest hold 7.9%. Looked up from germline, CDR1 is SQVTM and CDR2 is ANQGSEA. This CDR3 region has 12 residues. V shed 5 bases and J 9 bases; nucleotides not matched to a gene: 6. This clonotype was obtained from a woman aged 18-35 years in good health. Sequencing input: blood. The chain links TRBV29-1 to TRBJ2-1, with 8 bases lining up with TRBD2. CDR3 loop: CSVLRSGSEQFF. CDR3 nucleotide sequence: TGCAGCGTTTTGAGGAGCGGGAGTGAGCAGTTCTTC.